The 28 T cell receptor beta chains presented below share a single source sample, sequenced in a study of blood T cell repertoires in COVID-19. Profiled with immunoSEQ multiplex PCR; TCRdb holds only in-frame clones, not every one. The table shows 70,000 to 80,000 clones, with roughly 89% occurring only once. The sample consisted of peripheral blood. The origin of the receptors is a woman aged 45-65 years with acute or convalescent COVID-19.

The V gene is TRBV6-5, the J gene TRBJ1-4; unclear D gene. V dropped 6 bases and J dropped 0 bases, with 11 bases sitting between them. Germline V gives CDR1 MNHEY, CDR2 SVGAGI. The CDR3 loop spans 15 amino acids. This CDR3 is CASSSRIATNEKLFF. CDR3 in DNA: TGTGCCAGCAGCTCCCGCATAGCAACTAATGAAAAACTGTTTTTT.

This clone was counted once. The J gene is TRBJ1-3, the V gene TRBV6-6; 9 nucleotides line up with TRBD1. With V trimmed by 6 bases and J by 0 bases, 0 bases remained unmatched. Germline lookup yields CDR1 MNHNY and CDR2 SVGAGI (reference sequence). The CDR3 sequence is 14 residues long. CDR3 nucleotide sequence: TGTGCCAGCAGGACAGGGGGCTCTGGAAACACCATATATTTT. Translation: CASRTGGSGNTIYF.

The table lists this clone with a count of one. The chain recombines TRBV7-3 with TRBJ2-1, with D perhaps matching TRBD2 (6 bases). The CDR3 sequence is 15 residues long. The germline CDR1 and CDR2 sequences are SGHTA and FQGTGA. The V gene lost 2 bases and the J gene lost 3 bases, with 11 bases spanning the gap. The CDR3 DNA sequence: TGTGCCAGCAGCTTAGCCGGGACTTTCTACAATGAGCAGTTCTTC. Translated: CASSLAGTFYNEQFF.

CDR3 coding DNA: TGTGCCTGGAGTCCCGCAGGGTTGGACGGCTACACCTTC. Protein sequence: CAWSPAGLDGYTF. The genes are TRBV30 and TRBJ1-2, with D perhaps matching TRBD1 (5 bases). Germline CDR1 reads GTSNPN; CDR2 reads SVGIG (reference sequence). V was cut by 2 bases and J by 8 bases, with 15 bases left in between. This CDR3 has 13 amino acids.

The rearrangement joins TRBV7-2 to TRBJ1-5; 12 bases match TRBD1. Germline CDR1 is SGHTA and CDR2 is FQGNSA. The CDR3 length is 17 residues. V shed 1 base and J 1 base; nucleotides not matched to a gene: 2. The CDR3 reads CASSLGDRGLSNQPQHF. The DNA of the CDR3 is TGTGCCAGCAGCTTAGGGGACAGGGGGCTAAGCAATCAGCCCCAGCATTTT.

This clone was counted between two and nine times. This sequence joins TRBV9 and TRBJ2-1, with TRBD2 matching 14 bases. Looked up from germline, CDR1 is SGDLS and CDR2 is YYNGEE. Germline trimming cut 0 bases from V and 12 bases from J; bases unmatched to any gene: 5. The CDR3 spans 15 residues. CDR3 residues: CASSVEGTSGRRQFF. The DNA of the CDR3 is TGTGCCAGCAGCGTAGAAGGGACTAGCGGGAGACGGCAGTTCTTC.

This clone has a single count. The chain recombines TRBV10-3 with TRBJ1-1, with a possible D match to TRBD1 (5 bases). Per germline, CDR1 ENHRY and CDR2 SYGVKD. Trimming removed 0 bases at V and 4 bases at J, with 9 bases between. CDR3 size: 14 residues. CDR3 sequence reads: CAISESMGGTEAFF. CDR3 coding DNA: TGTGCCATCAGTGAGTCGATGGGGGGCACTGAAGCTTTCTTT.

The chain joins TRBV9 to TRBJ2-5, with D possibly TRBD2 on 6 matching bases. The germline CDR1 and CDR2 sequences are SGDLS and YYNGEE. The V gene lost 0 bases and the J gene lost 5 bases, with 8 bases spanning the gap. The CDR3 loop spans 13 amino acids. The CDR3 DNA follows: TGTGCCAGCAGCGTAGATGCGGGGGAGACCCAGTACTTC. It yields the protein CASSVDAGETQYF.

The chain joins TRBV10-2 to TRBJ2-7, with TRBD1 identical over 7 bases. In germline, CDR1 is WSHSY, CDR2 SAAADI. Germline trimming cut 4 bases from V and 6 bases from J; bases unmatched to any gene: 6. This CDR3 spans 13 amino acids. The CDR3 DNA reads as TGCGCCAGCAGTGTAGGGGGCGAGGGCGAGCAGTACTTC. Translating it yields CASSVGGEGEQYF.

V and J are TRBV6-1 and TRBJ2-3, with 11 bases fitting TRBD2. The germline V gene has CDR1 MNHNS and CDR2 SASEGT. Unmatched junction bases numbered 5, after V lost 1 base and J lost 8 bases. CDR3 length equals 15 residues. CDR3 protein: CASSEGGTSGRTQYF. The CDR3 DNA reads TGTGCCAGCAGTGAAGGGGGGACTAGCGGACGTACGCAGTATTTT.

The rearrangement joins TRBV7-9 to TRBJ2-2; D unclear. Trimming removed 5 bases at V and 2 bases at J, with 3 bases between. CDR1 is SEHNR and CDR2 is FQNEAQ in the germline V gene (reference sequence). The CDR3 has 12 residues. In nucleotides, the CDR3 is TGTGCCAGCAGCCGTAACACCGGGGAGCTGTTTTTT. Translation gives CASSRNTGELFF.

V is TRBV6-5 and J is TRBJ1-1; a weak D match, TRBD1 (5 bases). The CDR3 consists of 15 residues. Between the trimmed V and J ends, which lost 6 bases and 1 base, there was a span of 15 bases. Germline V gene lookup returns CDR1 MNHEY and CDR2 SVGAGI. This CDR3 reads CASRSKAGRNTEAFF. In DNA form, the CDR3 reads TGTGCCAGCAGGTCTAAGGCAGGGCGGAACACTGAAGCTTTCTTT.

This chain joins TRBV29-1 and TRBJ1-1; tentatively, D is TRBD1 (6 bases). CDR3 length: 13 amino acids. V was clipped by 7 bases and J by 1 base, with 13 bases between them. Germline V gives CDR1 SQVTM, CDR2 ANQGSEA. CDR3 DNA sequence: TGCAGCGACGGACAGCAGTCGAACACTGAAGCTTTCTTT. This gives the protein CSDGQQSNTEAFF. Using reference TRBV29-1 and TRBJ1-1 for the parts outside the CDR3, the full variable domain is SAVISQKPSRDICQRGTSLTIQCQVDSQVTMMFWYRQQPGQSLTLIATANQGSEATYESGFVIDKFPISRPNLTFSTLTVSNMSPEDSSIYLCSDGQQSNTEAFFGQGTRLTVV.

This clone was seen only once. V usage is TRBV5-1 and J usage is TRBJ1-2; 8 nucleotides match TRBD1. After removal of 3 bases from V and 0 bases from J, the junction contained 1 base not matched to a gene. This CDR3 comprises 14 residues. Germline values: CDR1 SGHRS, CDR2 YFSETQ. The CDR3 loop is CASSSTGANYGYTF. DNA of the CDR3: TGCGCCAGCAGCTCGACAGGGGCTAACTATGGCTACACCTTC.

CDR3 sequence reads: CASSQDGGPSYEQYF. CDR3 DNA: TGTGCCAGCAGCCAAGATGGCGGGCCCTCCTACGAGCAGTACTTC. The genes are TRBV4-2 and TRBJ2-7; a weak D match, TRBD2 (5 bases). Germline CDR1 is LGHNA and CDR2 is YNFKEQ. CDR3 length equals 15 residues. Trimming removed 0 bases at V and 0 bases at J, with 9 bases between.

This clone turned up a few times. The chain is built from TRBV5-6 and TRBJ2-7, with 8 bases lining up with TRBD2. With V trimmed by 2 bases and J by 4 bases, 8 bases remained unmatched. Germline values: CDR1 SGHDT, CDR2 YYEEEE. This CDR3 contains 15 residues. The chain's CDR3 is CASSFAPGGPYEQYF. CDR3 DNA: TGTGCCAGCAGCTTCGCTCCGGGAGGGCCTTACGAGCAGTACTTC.

The rearrangement uses TRBV30 and TRBJ1-2, with D possibly matching TRBD1 (6 bases). Trimming shortened V by 6 bases and J by 10 bases, and 12 bases separated the two germline ends. CDR1 is GTSNPN, CDR2 SVGIG, per germline (reference sequence). The CDR3 runs to 10 residues. In DNA form, the CDR3 reads TGTGCCTGCTCGACAGGAGTCTACACCTTC. Its translation: CACSTGVYTF.

The rearrangement joins TRBV18 to TRBJ2-7; 7 bases are a match to TRBD1. The germline V gene has CDR1 KGHSH and CDR2 LQKENI. Trimming at V came to 0 bases and at J to 3 bases, leaving 2 bases not matched to a gene. There are 14 residues in the CDR3. The CDR3, as DNA: TGTGCCAGCTCACCACCGGGGACAGTCTACGAGCAGTACTTC. This sequence encodes CASSPPGTVYEQYF.

V gene TRBV5-1 combines with J gene TRBJ2-2; 9 bases line up with TRBD1. The length of the CDR3 is 14 residues. CDR1 SGHRS and CDR2 YFSETQ come from the germline V gene. With 0 bases clipped from V and 6 bases from J, the junction kept 0 bases outside the gene matches. The CDR3 reads CASSLGQGAGELFF. The CDR3 DNA follows: TGCGCCAGCAGCTTGGGACAGGGGGCCGGGGAGCTGTTTTTT. Combining the CDR3 with reference TRBV5-1 and TRBJ2-2 gives the whole variable domain KAGVTQTPRYLIKTRGQQVTLSCSPISGHRSVSWYQQTPGQGLQFLFEYFSETQRNKGNFPGRFSGRQFSNSRSEMNVSTLELGDSALYLCASSLGQGAGELFFGEGSRLTVL.

This chain connects TRBV7-8 to TRBJ1-6, with 12 bases that match TRBD1. After removal of 5 bases from V and 7 bases from J, the junction contained 3 bases not matched to a gene. The CDR3 length is 15 residues. In germline, CDR1 is SGHVS, CDR2 FQNEAQ. The CDR3 loop is CASSAGQGANSPLHF. DNA for the CDR3: TGTGCCAGCAGCGCGGGACAGGGGGCAAATTCACCCCTCCACTTT.

This chain uses TRBV6-5 with TRBJ2-5; possible D gene TRBD2, 5 bases. Germline values: CDR1 MNHEY, CDR2 SVGAGI. Trimming removed 7 bases at V and 5 bases at J, with 14 bases between. This CDR3 comprises 13 residues. The CDR3 is CASTPPGGETQYF. DNA of the CDR3: TGTGCCAGCACCCCCCCTGGCGGGGAGACCCAGTACTTC.

The genes are TRBV18 and TRBJ2-7, with 9 bases matching TRBD1. Trimming cost V 2 bases and J 4 bases; bases outside gene matches: 3. Germline CDR1 is KGHSH and CDR2 is LQKENI. The CDR3 is 14 residues long. In DNA, the CDR3 is TGTGCCAGCTCACCAGCGACAGGGGGATACGAGCAGTACTTC. Translation: CASSPATGGYEQYF.

V usage is TRBV6-5 and J usage is TRBJ1-2, with a tentative D call TRBD1 (6 bases). Trimming removed 6 bases from V and 8 bases from J, with 13 bases in between. The CDR3 sequence is 12 residues long. Germline CDR1 and CDR2: MNHEY and SVGAGI. CDR3 amino acids: CASRKQGWGYTF. DNA for the CDR3: TGTGCCAGCAGAAAACAGGGTTGGGGCTACACCTTC.

The J gene is TRBJ1-1, the V gene TRBV19, with TRBD1 identical over 7 bases. The CDR3 consists of 15 residues. J gave up 1 base and V 6 bases, and 8 bases lay outside the gene matches. In germline, CDR1 is LNHDA, CDR2 SQIVND (reference sequence). The CDR3 sequence: CASRTGTRANTEAFF. CDR3 nucleotide sequence: TGTGCCAGTAGGACAGGGACTAGGGCGAACACTGAAGCTTTCTTT. Complete variable domain (other parts from reference TRBV19 and TRBJ1-1): DGGITQSPKYLFRKEGQNVTLSCEQNLNHDAMYWYRQDPGQGLRLIYYSQIVNDFQKGDIAEGYSVSREKKESFPLTVTSAQKNPTAFYLCASRTGTRANTEAFFGQGTRLTVV.

This chain connects TRBV4-1 to TRBJ2-7; D may be TRBD1 (5 bases). Germline CDR1 MGHRA, CDR2 YSYEKL. The CDR3 sequence is 16 residues long. Trimming removed 5 bases at V and 1 base at J, with 18 bases between. CDR3 amino acids: CASSVGFAGNSYEQYF. DNA of the CDR3: TGCGCCAGCAGCGTTGGATTCGCAGGGAATTCCTACGAGCAGTACTTC.

For this clone: Distinct nucleotide sequences in the sample also encode this CDR3. V and J are TRBV5-1 and TRBJ1-3; a possible D gene is TRBD1 (6 bases). The V gene lost 4 bases and the J gene lost 0 bases, with 11 bases spanning the gap. Germline V gives CDR1 SGHRS, CDR2 YFSETQ. This CDR3 comprises 15 residues. This chain's CDR3 is CASSPGQSSGNTIYF. The CDR3 DNA reads TGCGCCAGCAGCCCGGGACAATCCTCTGGAAACACCATATATTTT.

The genes are TRBV6-1 and TRBJ2-7; TRBD1 agrees at 7 bases. From germline, CDR1 is MNHNS and CDR2 SASEGT. There are 14 residues in the CDR3. V was clipped by 3 bases and J by 5 bases; unmatched bases: 7. The DNA for the CDR3 is TGTGCCAGCAGTGACGGACAGGTTTTGGACGAGCAGTACTTC. Translation gives CASSDGQVLDEQYF.

The count of this clone is one. The chain uses TRBV19 and TRBJ1-4; TRBD1 agrees at 8 bases. The J segment lost 8 bases and the V segment lost 3 bases, leaving 8 bases of the junction unmatched. This CDR3 region has 15 residues. Germline values: CDR1 LNHDA, CDR2 SQIVND (reference sequence). The CDR3 loop reads CASSILGQGGEKLFF. The CDR3 DNA follows: TGTGCCAGTAGTATCCTCGGACAGGGCGGGGAAAAACTGTTTTTT.